This TCR beta chain was recorded in a study of blood T cell repertoires in COVID-19. Study context: Sites across the United States, Italy and Spain contributed samples from acute and convalescent COVID-19. Sample material is recorded as cDNA or gDNA derived from T cells, B-cell-depleted T cells, or PBMCs.

In the original analysis: Nucleated cell number was recorded as an estimate derived from reference gene primer amplification. Libraries were prepared by immunoSEQ multiplex PCR; TCRdb keeps only in-frame clonotypes and omits some of them. The V and J calls and clone size are taken from that table; D and trimming were inferred from the DNA. The top ten hold 6.5% to 8.5% of the sample, which has about 200,000 clones, roughly 90% seen once. The CDR3 is made up of 14 amino acids. Germline loops: CDR1 GTSNPN, CDR2 SVGIG (reference sequence). Trimming shortened V by 4 bases and J by 3 bases, and 15 bases separated the two germline ends.

This chain joins TRBV30 and TRBJ1-1, with D perhaps matching TRBD1 (6 bases). The clonotype originates from a man in his forties or fifties with acute or convalescent COVID-19. Sequenced: peripheral blood. The CDR3 region is CAWNQNRVDTEAFF. The CDR3 DNA reads TGTGCCTGGAACCAAAACAGGGTCGACACTGAAGCTTTCTTT.